This TCR beta chain was sequenced during a study of blood T cell repertoires in COVID-19. Study background: From the United States, Italy and Spain came samples of acute and convalescent COVID-19. In each case, the material was cDNA or gDNA derived from T cells, B-cell-depleted T cells, or PBMCs.

The authors' processing: Amplification of reference gene primers provided the estimated nucleated cell counts. Only in-frame clones appear in the TCRdb table, and some are missing; sequencing was by immunoSEQ multiplex PCR. V and J calls and clone size are given by that table; D and trimming were obtained from the DNA. The repertoire holds around 100,000 clones, with 70% to 90% as singletons. CDR3 length equals 14 residues. Looked up from germline, CDR1 is LNHDA and CDR2 is SQIVND (reference sequence). V lost 6 bases to trimming and J lost 2 bases; unmatched junction nucleotides: 6. Specimen: peripheral blood. V and J are TRBV19 and TRBJ1-1; 7 nucleotides line up with TRBD1. The TCR was taken from a man of 80 years or more with acute or convalescent COVID-19. CDR3 region: CASRRDRENTEAFF. The CDR3 nucleotides are TGTGCCAGTAGGAGAGACAGGGAAAACACTGAAGCTTTCTTT.